A selection of T cell receptor beta chains follows, all from one sample in a study of beta chain features in type 1 diabetes. The table came from immunoSEQ multiplex PCR; TCRdb's copy has only in-frame clones and leaves some out. Here the sample spans roughly 170,000 clones, about 13% being singletons. The sequencing sample was made of central memory CD4+ T cells from blood. Receptors originate from a woman younger than 30 in good health. Both conserved end residues are part of each CDR3. Clone size, where shown, is once, few, many, or a class for clones that have expanded.

V: TRBV28; size: few; J: TRBJ1-4; CDR3: CASSSAAGSTNEKLFF
V: TRBV28; size: few; J: TRBJ1-1; CDR3: CASSKGAATEAFF
V: TRBV19; size: few; J: TRBJ2-5; CDR3: CASGRDRGETQYF
V: TRBV29-1; size: few; J: TRBJ2-3; CDR3: CSVEGSSRSTDTQYF
V: TRBV5-1; size: .; J: TRBJ1-2; CDR3: CASSLQGDYGYTF
V: TRBV30; size: .; J: TRBJ2-5; CDR3: CAWSQGEWETQYF
V: TRBV28; size: few; J: TRBJ1-5; CDR3: CASSLGGRGNQPQHF
V: TRBV15; size: few; J: TRBJ2-2; CDR3: CATSRDDRDTGELFF
V: TRBV14; size: few; J: TRBJ1-5; CDR3: CASSPRTGAEPQHF
V: TRBV5-1; size: .; J: TRBJ1-1; CDR3: CASSGTGHTNTEAFF
V: TRBV7-9; size: .; J: TRBJ2-7; CDR3: CASSSRAGQGNYEQYF
V: TRBV5-1; size: few; J: TRBJ2-5; CDR3: CASSFPGLAGAETQYF
V: TRBV5-1; size: .; J: TRBJ1-3; CDR3: CASSFGDSGNTIYF
V: TRBV29-1; size: few; J: TRBJ2-1; CDR3: CSVEDLGLAANNEQFF
V: TRBV25-1; size: few; J: TRBJ2-5; CDR3: CASNGQYQETQYF
V: TRBV29-1; size: few; J: TRBJ2-3; CDR3: CSVPFGSGGRTQYF